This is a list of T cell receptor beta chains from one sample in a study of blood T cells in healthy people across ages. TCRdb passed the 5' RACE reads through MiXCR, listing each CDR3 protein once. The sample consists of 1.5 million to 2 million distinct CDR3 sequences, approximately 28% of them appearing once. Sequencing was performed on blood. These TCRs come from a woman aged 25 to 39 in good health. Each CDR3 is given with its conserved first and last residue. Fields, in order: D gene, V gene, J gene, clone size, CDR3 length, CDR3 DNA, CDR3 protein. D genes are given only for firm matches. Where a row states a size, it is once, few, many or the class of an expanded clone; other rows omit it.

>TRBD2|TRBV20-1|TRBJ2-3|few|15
TGCAGTGCGCACACACGTAGCGGGGGGTCGTATACGCAGTATTTT
CSAHTRSGGSYTQYF
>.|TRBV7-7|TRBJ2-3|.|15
TGTGCCAGCAGCCGACTCCTGCGGGGCACAGATACGCAGTATTTT
CASSRLLRGTDTQYF
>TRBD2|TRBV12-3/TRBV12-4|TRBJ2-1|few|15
TGTGCCAGCAGTCCCGCTAGCGGGGGGACGATTGGGCAGTTCTTC
CASSPASGGTIGQFF
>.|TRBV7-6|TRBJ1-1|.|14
TGTGCCAGCAACGCGGGACATAGCAACACTGAAGCTTTCTTT
CASNAGHSNTEAFF
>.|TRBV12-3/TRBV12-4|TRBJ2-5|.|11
TGTGCCAGCAGTCCGGAGGGGGCCCAGTACTTC
CASSPEGAQYF
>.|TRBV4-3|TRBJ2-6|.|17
TGCGCCAGCAGCCAGGGGGCGCCGAGCTCTGGGGCCAACGTCCTGACTTTC
CASSQGAPSSGANVLTF
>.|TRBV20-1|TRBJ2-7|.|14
TGCAGTGCTCGAAAGGCTTCAGGGTCCTACGAGCAGTACTTC
CSARKASGSYEQYF
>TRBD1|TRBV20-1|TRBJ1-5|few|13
TGCAGTGCTGGCGACAGGGGTTTTAAGCCCCAGCATTTT
CSAGDRGFKPQHF
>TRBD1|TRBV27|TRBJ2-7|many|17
TGTGCCAGCAGCCGCGTAGACAGGGTTGGTGTGTCCTACGAGCAGTACTTC
CASSRVDRVGVSYEQYF
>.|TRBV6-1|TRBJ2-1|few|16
TGTGCCAGCAGTGAAGTCGCAAGCGGGCTTTGGGATGAGCAGTTCTTC
CASSEVASGLWDEQFF
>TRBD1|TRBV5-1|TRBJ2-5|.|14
TGCGCCAGCAGCTTTAGGACAGGGAAAGAGACCCAGTACTTC
CASSFRTGKETQYF
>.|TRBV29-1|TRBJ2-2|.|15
TGCAGCGTTGAAAAACGGAGGATGGGGCCCGGGGAGCTGTTTTTT
CSVEKRRMGPGELFF
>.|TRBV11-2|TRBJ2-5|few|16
TGTGCCAGCAGCCCATCCGGGACTCCTTACACAGAGACCCAGTACTTC
CASSPSGTPYTETQYF
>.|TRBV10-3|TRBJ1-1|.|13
TGTGCCATCAGAGCAAGACTGAACACTGAAGCTTTCTTT
CAIRARLNTEAFF
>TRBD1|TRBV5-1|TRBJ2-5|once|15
TGCGCCAGCAGCTCCCGACAGGGGATGGAGGAGACCCAGTACTTC
CASSSRQGMEETQYF
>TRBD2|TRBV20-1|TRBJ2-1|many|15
TGCAGTGCTATGCGAGCGGGGGGTTTTTACAATGAGCAGTTCTTC
CSAMRAGGFYNEQFF
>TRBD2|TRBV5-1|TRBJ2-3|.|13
TGCGCCAGCCAAGCGGGAGGGCCGGATACGCAGTATTTT
CASQAGGPDTQYF
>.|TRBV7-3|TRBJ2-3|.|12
TGTGCCAGCAGCCGGGACACCTATACGCAGTATTTT
CASSRDTYTQYF
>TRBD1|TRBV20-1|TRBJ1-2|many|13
TGCAGTGCTAGAGAGCCCTCAGGGGGCGGCTACACCTTC
CSAREPSGGGYTF
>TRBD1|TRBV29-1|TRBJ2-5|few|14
TGCAGCGTGGGGGGACAGGGAGGGGAAGAGACCCAGTACTTC
CSVGGQGGEETQYF
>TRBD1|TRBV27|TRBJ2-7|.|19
TGTGCCAGCAGTTTCAACGACAGGGGGTTTTTCCCTGCCAATTACGAGCAGTACTTC
CASSFNDRGFFPANYEQYF
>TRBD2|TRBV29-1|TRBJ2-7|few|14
TGCAGCGTTTCCCCCGGCGGGGGAGTCTACGAGCAGTACTTC
CSVSPGGGVYEQYF
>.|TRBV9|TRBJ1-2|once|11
TGTGCCAGCAGCGCCCCGGGATTCTACACCTTC
CASSAPGFYTF
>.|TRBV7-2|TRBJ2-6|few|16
TGTGCCAGCAGCCGCACCCCCCTTTCTGGGGCCAACGTCCTGACTTTC
CASSRTPLSGANVLTF
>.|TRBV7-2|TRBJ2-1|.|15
TGTGCCAGCAGCTTACGGAGGGGAGGCATCAATGAGCAGTTCTTC
CASSLRRGGINEQFF
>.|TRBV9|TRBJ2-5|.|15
TGTGCCAGCAGCGTAGCTTGGGGTGATCAAGAGACCCAGTACTTC
CASSVAWGDQETQYF
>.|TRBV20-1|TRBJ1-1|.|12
TGCAGTGCTAGAGGCGGGAGGCCTGAAGCTTTCTTT
CSARGGRPEAFF
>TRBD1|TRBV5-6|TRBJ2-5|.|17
TGTGCCAGCAGCTTGGGGTTTAGGAGACAGGGGTCGGAGACCCAGTACTTC
CASSLGFRRQGSETQYF
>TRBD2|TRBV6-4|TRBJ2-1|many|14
TGTGCCAGCAGTGAGGGACTAGCGGGGAATGAGCAGTTCTTC
CASSEGLAGNEQFF
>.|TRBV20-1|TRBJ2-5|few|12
TGCAGTTCCTCGGACAGTCGAGAGACCCAGTACTTC
CSSSDSRETQYF
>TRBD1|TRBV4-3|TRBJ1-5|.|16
TGCGCCAGCAGCCAAGACCCGGGACAGGGGAGCCAGCCCCAGCATTTT
CASSQDPGQGSQPQHF
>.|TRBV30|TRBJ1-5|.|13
TGTGCCTGGAGTTCGGCACGAGGACAGCCCCAGCATTTT
CAWSSARGQPQHF
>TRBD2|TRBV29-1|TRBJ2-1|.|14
TGCAGCGGGTTACTAGCGGTAGGATTCAGTGAGCAGTTCTTC
CSGLLAVGFSEQFF
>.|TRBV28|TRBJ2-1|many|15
TGTGCCAGCAGTTATGATGGTAGCGGTTTCAATGAGCAGTTCTTC
CASSYDGSGFNEQFF
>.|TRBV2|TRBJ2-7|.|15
TGTGCCAGCAGTGAACGACCAAGAGGCTCCTACGAGCAGTACTTC
CASSERPRGSYEQYF
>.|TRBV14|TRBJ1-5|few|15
TGTGCCAGCAGCCAAAGAGGCAGGGACAATCAGCCCCAGCATTTT
CASSQRGRDNQPQHF
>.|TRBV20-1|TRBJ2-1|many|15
TGCAGTGCTATCCCTCGGGACTCACCCTCTTGGGAGCAGTTCTTC
CSAIPRDSPSWEQFF
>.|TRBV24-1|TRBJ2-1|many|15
TGTGCCACCAGCCACTTTACAAACACACGGAATGAGCAGTTCTTC
CATSHFTNTRNEQFF
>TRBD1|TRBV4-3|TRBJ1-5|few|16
TGCGCCAGCAGCTATCGACAGGGCAAATTCCGGCAGCCCCAGCATTTT
CASSYRQGKFRQPQHF
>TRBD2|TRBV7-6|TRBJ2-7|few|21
TGTGCCAGCAGCTTATGGACGGCCGGTTTTTCACGGACTAGCGGCACCAATGAGCAGTACTTC
CASSLWTAGFSRTSGTNEQYF
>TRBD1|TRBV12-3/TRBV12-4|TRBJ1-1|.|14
TGTGCCAGCAGTTTTATGGCAGGGGGCTCGTTAGCTTTCTTT
CASSFMAGGSLAFF
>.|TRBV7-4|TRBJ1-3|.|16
TGTGCCAGCACCGAACTCGGGCAGTGGGATGGAAACACCATATATTTT
CASTELGQWDGNTIYF
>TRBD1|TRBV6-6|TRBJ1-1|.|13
TGTGCCAGCAGTCCCACAGAGGACAGGGGAGCTTTCTTT
CASSPTEDRGAFF
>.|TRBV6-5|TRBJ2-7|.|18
TGTGCCAGCAGTTACTCCCCGGACAGCGAGCGGGGAGACTACGAGCAGTACTTC
CASSYSPDSERGDYEQYF
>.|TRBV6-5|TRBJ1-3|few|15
TGTGCCAGCAGTTACTCGAGGGGGTCAGGAAACACCATATATTTT
CASSYSRGSGNTIYF
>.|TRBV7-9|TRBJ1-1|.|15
TGTGCCAGCAGCTTACAGACGTCCATGAACACTGAAGCTTTCTTT
CASSLQTSMNTEAFF
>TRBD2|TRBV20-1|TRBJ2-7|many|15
TGCAGTGCTCAAAAAGGGACTAGCGGGGATTACGAGCAGTACTTC
CSAQKGTSGDYEQYF
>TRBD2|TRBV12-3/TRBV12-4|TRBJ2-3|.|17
TGTGCCAGCACCCTCGGTGGGGCTAGCGGGCCCACAGATACGCAGTATTTT
CASTLGGASGPTDTQYF
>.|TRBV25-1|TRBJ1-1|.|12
TGTGCCAGCAGTGCCGGGGCCGCGAAAGCTTTCTTT
CASSAGAAKAFF
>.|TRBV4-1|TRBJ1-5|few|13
TGCGCCAACAGCATTCTAAGGGCACAGCCCCAGCATTTT
CANSILRAQPQHF
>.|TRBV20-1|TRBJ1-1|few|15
TGCAGTGCTAGGGAGGGTAGCGCAAGGGGGACTGAAGCTTTCTTT
CSAREGSARGTEAFF
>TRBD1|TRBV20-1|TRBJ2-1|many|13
TGCAGTGCTCCATCGACAGGGTACTCGGAGCAGTTCTTC
CSAPSTGYSEQFF
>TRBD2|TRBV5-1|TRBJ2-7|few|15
TGCGCCAGCAGCCCTAGGGCTAGCGGGGGTCACGAGCAGTACTTC
CASSPRASGGHEQYF
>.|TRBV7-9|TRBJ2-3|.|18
TGTGCCAGCAGCTTACCGGCGCTGGGGCCCCCCGGCACAGATACGCAGTATTTT
CASSLPALGPPGTDTQYF
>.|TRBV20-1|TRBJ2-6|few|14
TGCAGTGCGGCCGGGGGCTCTGGGGCCAACGTCCTGACTTTC
CSAAGGSGANVLTF
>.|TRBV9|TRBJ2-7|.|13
TGTGCCAGCAGTGCCCCGGGTCGCTACGAGCAGTACTTC
CASSAPGRYEQYF
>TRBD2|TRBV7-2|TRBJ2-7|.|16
TGTGCCAGCAGCCCTCAGCGACTAGCGGGAGGCGACGAGCAGTACTTC
CASSPQRLAGGDEQYF
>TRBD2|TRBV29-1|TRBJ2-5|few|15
TGCAGCGTGGCAAGACTAGCGGGGGTACGAGAGACCCAGTACTTC
CSVARLAGVRETQYF